The following is a T cell receptor (beta chain) sequence with its context. TCRdb's table, derived via immunoSEQ multiplex PCR, lists solely in-frame clones and lacks some. Found here are approximately 200,000 clones, roughly 77% of them singletons; the top ten hold under 7%. The data were taken from a study of blood T cell repertoires in COVID-19. The ends lost 6 bases at V and 4 bases at J; junction bases unmatched: 5. The CDR3 runs to 14 residues. Germline V gene lookup returns CDR1 MGHRA and CDR2 YSYEKL. This TCR was sampled from a woman aged 40 to 55 with COVID-19, enrolled during active disease. This rearrangement joins TRBV4-1 to TRBJ1-4; 7 nucleotides line up with TRBD1. Sequencing was carried out using peripheral blood. The CDR3 nucleotides read TGCGCCAGCAGTCTTCAGGGGGATAATGAAAAACTGTTTTTT. The encoded protein is CASSLQGDNEKLFF.